These 8 T cell receptor beta chains came from one sample sequenced in a study of blood T cell repertoires in COVID-19. Sequencing was performed with immunoSEQ multiplex PCR; in TCRdb, only in-frame clones are kept and a portion is missing. Among over 250,000 clones, 85% were seen once, and the ten largest hold roughly 5.3%. The sequencing input was peripheral blood. The receptors were gathered from a man in his forties or fifties with active or convalescent COVID-19.

The V and J genes are TRBV7-9 and TRBJ1-2; D perhaps matches TRBD1 (5 bases). V was clipped by 2 bases and J by 5 bases, with 18 bases between them. Germline assignment: CDR1 SEHNR and CDR2 FQNEAQ (reference sequence). This CDR3 comprises 16 residues. The CDR3 DNA follows: TGTGCCAGCAGCTTAACGGGGGTTAGGGGAGATTATGGCTACACCTTC. Encoded protein: CASSLTGVRGDYGYTF.

The genes are TRBV6-1 and TRBJ1-4; D is undetermined. CDR3 size: 15 residues. Trimming shortened V by 2 bases and J by 7 bases, and 14 bases separated the two germline ends. CDR1 and CDR2 (germline): MNHNS, SASEGT. The CDR3 loop is CASSEPGRGAEKLFF. The CDR3 DNA reads TGTGCCAGCAGTGAACCAGGACGGGGTGCTGAAAAACTGTTTTTT.

This clone was observed a few times. J is TRBJ1-6 and V is TRBV30; D unclear. Germline lookup yields CDR1 GTSNPN and CDR2 SVGIG (reference sequence). The V end was cut by 4 bases, the J end by 6 bases, with 10 bases between. The CDR3 has 13 amino acids. CDR3 nucleotide sequence: TGTGCCTGGAATGCCCCGCGTAATTCACCCCTCCACTTT. This gives the protein CAWNAPRNSPLHF. The whole variable domain, filled in from reference TRBV30 and TRBJ1-6, reads SQTIHQWPATLVQPVGSPLSLECTVEGTSNPNLYWYRQAAGRGLQLLFYSVGIGQISSEVPQNLSASRPQDRQFILSSKKLLLSDSGFYLCAWNAPRNSPLHFGNGTRLTVT.

The rearrangement uses TRBV7-2 and TRBJ1-5; D is ambiguous. Trimming cost V 5 bases and J 9 bases, with 11 bases left between them. The CDR3 length is 12 residues. CDR1 is SGHTA and CDR2 is FQGNSA in the germline V gene. CDR3 protein: CASSLPPGPQHF. The CDR3 DNA reads TGTGCCAGCAGCCTACCCCCGGGGCCCCAGCATTTT.

This chain links TRBV28 with TRBJ2-1, with TRBD2 matching 14 bases. Germline CDR1 MDHEN, CDR2 SYDVKM. This CDR3 is built from 17 residues. V shed 6 bases and J 3 bases; nucleotides not matched to a gene: 7. CDR3 DNA: TGTGCCAGCAGAGATCCCGGGACTAGCGGGGGCTACAATGAGCAGTTCTTC. Residues: CASRDPGTSGGYNEQFF.

The CDR3 region is CASSTGLAGGYYF. In DNA form, the CDR3 reads TGTGCCAGCAGTACCGGACTAGCGGGTGGTTACTATTTT. The V call is TRBV6-2 or TRBV6-3, the J call TRBJ2-3, with 11 bases identical to TRBD2. The CDR3 covers 13 residues. V shed 5 bases, J shed 15 bases, and the junction held 10 bases outside the gene matches. Germline assignment: CDR1 MNHEY and CDR2 SVGEGT.

The gene calls are TRBV2 and TRBJ2-3; D remains ambiguous. Between the trimmed V and J ends, which lost 8 bases and 2 bases, there was a span of 11 bases. There are 13 residues in the CDR3. Germline V gives CDR1 SNHLY, CDR2 FYNNEI. The DNA of the CDR3 is TGTGCCAGCTGTAGCTTCTACACAGATACGCAGTATTTT. It codes for CASCSFYTDTQYF.

V gene TRBV7-8 combines with J gene TRBJ2-5; 10 bases match TRBD2. V shed 5 bases and J 4 bases; nucleotides not matched to a gene: 7. The V gene's germline CDR1 is SGHVS and CDR2 FQNEAQ. This CDR3 has 15 residues. Here the CDR3 DNA reads TGTGCCAGCAGCCCGAGCGGGAGGGCCTCAGAGACCCAGTACTTC. As protein: CASSPSGRASETQYF.